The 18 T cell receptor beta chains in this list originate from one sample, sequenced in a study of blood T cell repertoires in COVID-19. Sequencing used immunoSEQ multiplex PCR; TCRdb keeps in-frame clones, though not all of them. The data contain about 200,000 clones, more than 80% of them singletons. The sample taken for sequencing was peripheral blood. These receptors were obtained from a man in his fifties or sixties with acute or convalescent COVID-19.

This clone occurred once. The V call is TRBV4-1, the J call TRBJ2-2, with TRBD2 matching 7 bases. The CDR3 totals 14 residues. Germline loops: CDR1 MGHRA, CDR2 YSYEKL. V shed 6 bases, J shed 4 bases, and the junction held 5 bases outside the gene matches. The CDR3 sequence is CASRSGTTTGELFF. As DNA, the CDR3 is TGCGCCAGCAGATCCGGGACTACCACCGGGGAGCTGTTTTTT.

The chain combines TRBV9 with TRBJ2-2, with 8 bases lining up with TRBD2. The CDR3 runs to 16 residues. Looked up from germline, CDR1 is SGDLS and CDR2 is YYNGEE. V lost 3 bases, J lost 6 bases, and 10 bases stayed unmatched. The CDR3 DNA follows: TGTGCCAGCAGCGCCACCGGCGGGAGGATTGCCGGGGAGCTGTTTTTT. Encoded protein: CASSATGGRIAGELFF.

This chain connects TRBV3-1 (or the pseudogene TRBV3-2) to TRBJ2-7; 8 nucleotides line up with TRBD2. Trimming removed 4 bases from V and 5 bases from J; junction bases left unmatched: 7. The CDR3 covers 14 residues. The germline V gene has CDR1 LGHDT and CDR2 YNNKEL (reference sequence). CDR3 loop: CASSPGVAGHEQYF. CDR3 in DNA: TGTGCCAGCAGCCCCGGGGTAGCGGGACACGAGCAGTACTTC.

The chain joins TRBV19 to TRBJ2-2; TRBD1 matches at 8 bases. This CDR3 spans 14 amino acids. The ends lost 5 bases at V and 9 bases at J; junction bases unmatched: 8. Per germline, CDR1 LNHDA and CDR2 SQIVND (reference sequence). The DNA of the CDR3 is TGTGCCAGTAGTTTCCGACAGGGGCCCAGGGAGCTGTTTTTT. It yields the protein CASSFRQGPRELFF.

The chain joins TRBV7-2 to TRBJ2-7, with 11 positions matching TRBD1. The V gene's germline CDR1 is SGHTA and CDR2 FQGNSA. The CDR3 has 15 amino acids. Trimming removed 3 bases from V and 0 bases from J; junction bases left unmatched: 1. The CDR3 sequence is CASSFGTGGSYEQYF. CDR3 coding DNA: TGTGCCAGCAGCTTCGGGACAGGGGGCTCCTACGAGCAGTACTTC.

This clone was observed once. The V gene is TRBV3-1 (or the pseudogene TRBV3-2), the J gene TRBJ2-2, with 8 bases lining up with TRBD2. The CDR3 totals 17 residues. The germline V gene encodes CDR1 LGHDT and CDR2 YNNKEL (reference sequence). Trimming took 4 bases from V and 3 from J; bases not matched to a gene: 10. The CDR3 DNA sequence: TGTGCCAGCAGCCCCAAGGGTTCAGCGGGGGACACCGGGGAGCTGTTTTTT. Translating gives CASSPKGSAGDTGELFF.

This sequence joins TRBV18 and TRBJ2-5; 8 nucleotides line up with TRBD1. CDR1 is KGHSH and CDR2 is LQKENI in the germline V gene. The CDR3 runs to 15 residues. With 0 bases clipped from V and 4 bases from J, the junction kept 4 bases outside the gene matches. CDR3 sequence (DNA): TGTGCCAGCTCACCACCGGGGACAGGCGGAGAGACCCAGTACTTC. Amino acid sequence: CASSPPGTGGETQYF.

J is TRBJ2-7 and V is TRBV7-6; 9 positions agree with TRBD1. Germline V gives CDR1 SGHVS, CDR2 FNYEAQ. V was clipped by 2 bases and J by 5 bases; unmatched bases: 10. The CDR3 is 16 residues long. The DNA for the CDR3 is TGTGCCAGCAGCTTAAGGCGACAGGGGGTCCCGGACGAGCAGTACTTC. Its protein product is CASSLRRQGVPDEQYF.

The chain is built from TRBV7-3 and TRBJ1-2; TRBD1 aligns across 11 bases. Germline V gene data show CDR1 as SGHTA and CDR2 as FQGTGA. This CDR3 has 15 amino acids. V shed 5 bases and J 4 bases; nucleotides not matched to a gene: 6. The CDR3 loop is CASSPRTGGGYGYTF. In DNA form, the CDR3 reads TGTGCCAGCAGCCCAAGGACAGGGGGCGGCTATGGCTACACCTTC.

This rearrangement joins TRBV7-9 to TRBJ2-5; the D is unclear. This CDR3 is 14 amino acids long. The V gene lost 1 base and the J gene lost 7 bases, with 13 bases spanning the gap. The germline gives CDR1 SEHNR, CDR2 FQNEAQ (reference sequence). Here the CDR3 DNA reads TGTGCCAGCAGCTTAGAGAGTAGCATTCTGACCCAGTACTTC. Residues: CASSLESSILTQYF.

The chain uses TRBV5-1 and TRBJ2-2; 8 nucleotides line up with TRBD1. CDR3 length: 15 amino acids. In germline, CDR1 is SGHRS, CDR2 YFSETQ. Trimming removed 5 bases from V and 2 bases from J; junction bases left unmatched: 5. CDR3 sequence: CASSPGQGNTGELFF. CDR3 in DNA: TGCGCCAGCAGTCCCGGACAGGGTAACACCGGGGAGCTGTTTTTT.

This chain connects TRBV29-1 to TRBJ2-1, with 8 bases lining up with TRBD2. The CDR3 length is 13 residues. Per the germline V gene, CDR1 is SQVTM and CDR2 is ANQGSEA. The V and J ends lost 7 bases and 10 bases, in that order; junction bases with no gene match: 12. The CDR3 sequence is CSAATSGQGEQFF. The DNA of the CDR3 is TGCAGCGCAGCCACTAGCGGCCAGGGAGAGCAGTTCTTC.

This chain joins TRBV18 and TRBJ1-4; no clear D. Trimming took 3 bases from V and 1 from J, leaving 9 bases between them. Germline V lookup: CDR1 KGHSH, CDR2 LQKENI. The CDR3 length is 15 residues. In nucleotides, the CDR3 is TGTGCCAGCTCACCTCCCGGGGTAACTAATGAAAAACTGTTTTTT. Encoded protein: CASSPPGVTNEKLFF.

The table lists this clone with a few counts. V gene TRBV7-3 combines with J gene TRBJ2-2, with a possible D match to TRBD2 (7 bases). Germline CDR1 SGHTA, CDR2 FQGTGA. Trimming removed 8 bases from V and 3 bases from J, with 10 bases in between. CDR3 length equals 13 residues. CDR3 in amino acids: CASAGADTGELFF. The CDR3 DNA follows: TGTGCCAGCGCGGGGGCAGACACCGGGGAGCTGTTTTTT.

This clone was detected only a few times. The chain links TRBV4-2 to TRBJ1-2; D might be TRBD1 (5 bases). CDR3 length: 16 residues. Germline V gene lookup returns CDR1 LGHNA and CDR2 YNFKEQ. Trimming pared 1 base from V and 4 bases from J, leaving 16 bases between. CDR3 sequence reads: CASSQVWQGGSYGYTF. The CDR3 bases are TGTGCCAGCAGCCAAGTTTGGCAGGGCGGTAGCTATGGCTACACCTTC.

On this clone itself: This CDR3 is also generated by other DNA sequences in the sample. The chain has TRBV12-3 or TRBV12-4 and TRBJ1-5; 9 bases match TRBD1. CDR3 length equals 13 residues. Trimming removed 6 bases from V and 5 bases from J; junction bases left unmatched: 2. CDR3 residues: CASSRQGDQPQHF. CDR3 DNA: TGTGCCAGCAGCAGACAGGGGGATCAGCCCCAGCATTTT.

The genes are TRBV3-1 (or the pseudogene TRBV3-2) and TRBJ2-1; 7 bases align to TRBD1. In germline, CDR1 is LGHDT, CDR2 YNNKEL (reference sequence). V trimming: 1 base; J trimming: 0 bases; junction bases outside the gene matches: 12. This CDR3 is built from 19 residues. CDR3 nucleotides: TGTGCCAGCAGCCAAGGTAGTGTGGTGACAGGGAGCTCCTACAATGAGCAGTTCTTC. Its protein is CASSQGSVVTGSSYNEQFF.

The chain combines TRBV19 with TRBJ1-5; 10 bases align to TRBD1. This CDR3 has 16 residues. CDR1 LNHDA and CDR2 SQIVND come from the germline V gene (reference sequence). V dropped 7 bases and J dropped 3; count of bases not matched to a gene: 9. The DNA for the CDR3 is TGTGCCAGTACCCCTAGGGACAGGGGTACCAATCAGCCCCAGCATTTT. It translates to CASTPRDRGTNQPQHF.